Listed below are T cell receptor beta chains from one sample, sequenced in a study of T-cell memory formation after mild COVID-19. TCRdb passed the 5' RACE reads through MiXCR, listing each CDR3 protein once. The sample lists some 100,000 distinct CDR3 sequences, 11% seen once, with about 40% in the top ten. Sequencing used PBMCs or a T cell subset sorted from them (not recorded which). Source of these receptors: a man aged 18 to 29 who had mild COVID-19 (a few samples of this study predate the infection). Cell type and time point are not known. The CDR3 runs from the conserved cysteine through the conserved F or W. Fields, in order: V gene, D gene, J gene, clone size, CDR3 protein, CDR3 DNA. D genes are given only for firm matches. The size field is filled for only some rows; it gives once, few, many or a size class.

TRBV20-1,TRBD2,TRBJ2-2,few,CSARDFLLAPKSTGELFF,TGCAGTGCTAGAGATTTCCTACTAGCGCCAAAGTCCACCGGGGAGCTGTTTTTT
TRBV10-3,-,TRBJ2-3,-,CAISGKAGTDTQYF,TGTGCCATCAGTGGCAAGGCGGGCACAGATACGCAGTATTTT
TRBV14,-,TRBJ2-7,few,CASSQQPRQEVSYEQYF,TGTGCCAGCAGCCAACAACCCAGACAGGAGGTCTCCTACGAGCAGTACTTC
TRBV7-9,-,TRBJ1-6,-,CASSFNESPLHF,TGTGCCAGCAGCTTTAATGAGTCACCCCTCCACTTT
TRBV18,TRBD1,TRBJ2-3,few,CASSSVQGYDTQYF,TGTGCCAGCTCATCGGTACAGGGGTACGATACGCAGTATTTT
TRBV29-1,-,TRBJ2-7,-,CSVGGWNTYEQYF,TGCAGCGTTGGTGGATGGAATACCTACGAGCAGTACTTC
TRBV7-8,TRBD1,TRBJ1-1,few,CASSLGTGPNTEAFF,TGTGCCAGCAGCTTGGGGACAGGGCCCAACACTGAAGCTTTCTTT
TRBV27,-,TRBJ1-5,few,CASRGFSNSNQPQHF,TGTGCCAGCAGAGGCTTCAGCAATAGCAATCAGCCCCAGCATTTT
TRBV4-2,-,TRBJ1-6,-,CASSQEILDYNSPLHF,TGTGCCAGCAGCCAAGAGATACTCGACTATAATTCACCCCTCCACTTT
TRBV7-8,TRBD2,TRBJ2-5,many,CASSLQRGGRETQYF,TGTGCCAGCAGCTTACAGCGGGGGGGCCGAGAGACCCAGTACTTC
TRBV7-9,-,TRBJ2-1,-,CASSSPWGNEQFF,TGTGCCAGCAGCTCGCCTTGGGGGAATGAGCAGTTCTTC
TRBV12-3/TRBV12-4,-,TRBJ1-3,-,CASTPFWGSSGNTVYF,TGTGCCAGCACCCCTTTCTGGGGGAGCTCTGGAAACACCGTATATTTT
TRBV15,-,TRBJ1-5,-,CATSRDREAQPQHF,TGTGCCACCAGCAGAGACAGGGAGGCTCAGCCCCAGCATTTT
TRBV6-5,TRBD1,TRBJ1-1,few,CASSYLGTGVAFF,TGTGCCAGCAGTTACCTGGGGACAGGGGTAGCTTTCTTT
TRBV7-9,-,TRBJ2-5,-,CASSFVGVETQYF,TGTGCCAGCAGCTTCGTGGGAGTCGAGACCCAGTACTTC